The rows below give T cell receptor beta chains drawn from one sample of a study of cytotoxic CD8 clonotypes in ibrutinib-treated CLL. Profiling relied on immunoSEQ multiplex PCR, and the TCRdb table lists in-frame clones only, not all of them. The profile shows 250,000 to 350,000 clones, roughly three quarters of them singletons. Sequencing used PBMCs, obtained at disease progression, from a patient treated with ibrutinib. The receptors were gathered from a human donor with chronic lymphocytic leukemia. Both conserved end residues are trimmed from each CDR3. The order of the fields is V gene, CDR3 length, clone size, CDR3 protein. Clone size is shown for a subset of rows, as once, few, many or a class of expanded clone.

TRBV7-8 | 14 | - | ASSPPIPLGTDTQY
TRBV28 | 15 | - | ASSFPDGARERQTQY
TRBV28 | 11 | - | ASSFGTVHIQY
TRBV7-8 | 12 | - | ASSLLFGEDTQY
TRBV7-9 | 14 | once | ASSRGLAGNSYEQY
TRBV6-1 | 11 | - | ASSEALRAEQY
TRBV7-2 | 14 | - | ASSLPLGQGSYGYT
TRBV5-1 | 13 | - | ASSTRTGPRGEQY
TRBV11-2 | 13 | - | ASSHSGGPAWEQY
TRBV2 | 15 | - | ASSAIKGTGGNQPQH
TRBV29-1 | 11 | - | SVRHQRNYGYT
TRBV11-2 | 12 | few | ASSFIPLNSPLH
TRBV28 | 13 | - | ASSSPRTGGETQY
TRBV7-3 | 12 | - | ASSLGLAYNEQF
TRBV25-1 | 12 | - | ASTTGTASYEQY
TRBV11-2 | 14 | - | ASSLVAGGGTYEQY
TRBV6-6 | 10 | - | ASSYSGQKAF
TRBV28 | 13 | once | ASSTMPLRRGGPT
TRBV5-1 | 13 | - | ASSLVATFTDTQY
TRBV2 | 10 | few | ASSEGSPEQY
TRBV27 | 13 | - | ASSGTGRIPGTQY
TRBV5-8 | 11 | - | ASSLAYNNEQF
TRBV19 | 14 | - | ASSRERGADTGELF
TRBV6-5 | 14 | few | ASSYSGWVRAYGYT
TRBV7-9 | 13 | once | ASSLTRSRMDEQY
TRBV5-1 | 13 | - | ASSIDYPSYNEQF
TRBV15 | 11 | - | ATSRSVGQPQH
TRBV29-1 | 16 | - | SVSGTVKASISSYEQY
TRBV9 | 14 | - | ASRQPPDGLANEQF
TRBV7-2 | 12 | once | ASQRDSGANVLT
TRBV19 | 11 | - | ASRVVGAHEQF
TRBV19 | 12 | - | ASTPEPFDYEQY
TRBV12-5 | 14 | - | ASGFLAGGRGDEQF
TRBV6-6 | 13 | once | ASSYTQHGRYGYT
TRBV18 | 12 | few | ASSPIPYTGELF
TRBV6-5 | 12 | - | ASKTSGNTGELF
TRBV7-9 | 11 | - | ASSLMEMATQY
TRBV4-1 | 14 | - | ASSQEAPQGGYGYT